These T cell receptor beta chains were read from a single sample in a study of cytomegalovirus exposure and HLA in healthy donors. TCRdb's copy holds only in-frame clones and misses some; the assay was immunoSEQ multiplex PCR. The sample records about 140,000 clones, about three quarters being singletons. Source material: PBMCs. Source of these receptors: a man between 25 and 39 years old in good health and CMV-seropositive. Each CDR3 is given with its conserved first and last residue. A D gene is named only where the DNA matches it firmly. Expanded clones are given a class, and other clones once, few, many or no size at all.

d_gene,abundance,v_gene,j_gene,CDR3aa,CDR3nt
TRBD2,NA,TRBV19,TRBJ2-1,CASSTPGLETYNEQFF,TGTGCCAGTAGTACACCGGGACTAGAAACCTACAATGAGCAGTTCTTC
TRBD1,NA,TRBV27,TRBJ2-7,CASSLSGAVGQVGDEQYF,TGTGCCAGCAGTTTATCTGGAGCCGTGGGACAGGTGGGCGACGAGCAGTACTTC
NA,NA,TRBV5-1,TRBJ1-1,CASSLAPGLNTEAFF,TGCGCCAGCAGCTTGGCCCCGGGGTTGAACACTGAAGCTTTCTTT
NA,NA,TRBV19,TRBJ1-1,CASAKTGTEAFF,TGTGCCAGCGCAAAGACGGGCACTGAAGCTTTCTTT
NA,few,TRBV7-2,TRBJ2-2,CASRIWGEGEGGELFF,TGTGCCAGCAGAATATGGGGGGAAGGGGAAGGCGGGGAGCTGTTTTTT
TRBD1,NA,TRBV27,TRBJ1-5,CASSLGQVDSNQPQHF,TGTGCCAGCAGCTTAGGACAGGTTGATAGCAATCAGCCCCAGCATTTT
NA,NA,TRBV9,TRBJ2-2,CASGGLQFTGELFF,TGTGCCAGCGGGGGACTCCAATTCACCGGGGAGCTGTTTTTT
NA,NA,TRBV21-1,TRBJ1-2,CASTPTRQSDYGYTF,TGTGCCAGCACCCCAACCAGACAGTCCGACTATGGCTACACCTTC
TRBD1,NA,TRBV11-3,TRBJ2-7,CASSPTGQGLITYEQYF,TGTGCCAGCAGCCCGACCGGACAGGGGCTTATCACCTACGAGCAGTACTTC
TRBD2,NA,TRBV6-1,TRBJ2-3,CASSGLAGETDTQYF,TGTGCCAGCAGTGGGCTAGCGGGAGAGACAGATACGCAGTATTTT
TRBD1,NA,TRBV10-3,TRBJ2-5,CAISGVQGHETQYF,TGTGCCATCAGTGGGGTACAGGGGCATGAGACCCAGTACTTC
NA,NA,TRBV2,TRBJ1-2,CASSGAGEGGTF,TGTGCCAGCAGTGGGGCAGGGGAAGGCGGCACCTTC
NA,NA,TRBV11-2,TRBJ1-3,CASSLERGNGGNTIYF,TGTGCCAGCAGCTTAGAGCGGGGGAACGGGGGAAACACCATATATTTT
TRBD2,NA,TRBV7-2,TRBJ2-2,CATTQLAGGGGELFF,TGTGCCACAACACAATTAGCGGGAGGAGGTGGGGAGCTGTTTTTT
TRBD1,NA,TRBV19,TRBJ1-5,CASSIHRDRRNQPQHF,TGTGCCAGTAGTATACACCGGGACAGACGCAATCAGCCCCAGCATTTT